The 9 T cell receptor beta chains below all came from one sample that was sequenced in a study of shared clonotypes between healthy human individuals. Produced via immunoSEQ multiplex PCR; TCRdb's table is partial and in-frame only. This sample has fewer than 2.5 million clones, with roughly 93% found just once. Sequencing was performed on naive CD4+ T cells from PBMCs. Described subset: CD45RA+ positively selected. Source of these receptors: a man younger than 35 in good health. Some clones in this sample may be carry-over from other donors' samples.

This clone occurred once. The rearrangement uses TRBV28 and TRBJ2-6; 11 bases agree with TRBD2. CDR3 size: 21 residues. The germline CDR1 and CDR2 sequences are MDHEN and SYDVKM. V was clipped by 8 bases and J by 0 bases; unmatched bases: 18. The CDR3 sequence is CASAPGLAADKLLSGANVLTF. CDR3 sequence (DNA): TGTGCCAGCGCCCCGGGACTAGCGGCCGACAAACTTCTCTCTGGGGCCAACGTCCTGACTTTC.

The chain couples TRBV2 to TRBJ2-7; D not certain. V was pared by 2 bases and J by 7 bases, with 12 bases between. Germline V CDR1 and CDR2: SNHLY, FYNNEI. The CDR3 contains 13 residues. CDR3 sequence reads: CASSEIMVGEQYF. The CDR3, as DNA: TGTGCCAGCAGTGAAATTATGGTAGGGGAGCAGTACTTC.

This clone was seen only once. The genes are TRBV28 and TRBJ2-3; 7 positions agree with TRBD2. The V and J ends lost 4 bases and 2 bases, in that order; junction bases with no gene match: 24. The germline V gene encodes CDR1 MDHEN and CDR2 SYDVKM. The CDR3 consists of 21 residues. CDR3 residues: CASSYGSVAASGKFYTDTQYF. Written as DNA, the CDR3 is TGTGCCAGCAGTTATGGTTCTGTCGCGGCTAGCGGTAAATTCTACACAGATACGCAGTATTTT.

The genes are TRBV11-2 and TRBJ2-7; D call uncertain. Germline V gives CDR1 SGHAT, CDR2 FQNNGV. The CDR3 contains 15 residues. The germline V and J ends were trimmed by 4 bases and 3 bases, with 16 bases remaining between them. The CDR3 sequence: CASSSPSAFSYEQYF. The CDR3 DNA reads TGTGCCAGCAGCTCCCCGAGCGCGTTCAGCTACGAGCAGTACTTC.

This CDR3 is CASSQARQGEAFF. The CDR3 coding sequence is TGTGCCAGCAGCCAAGCAAGACAGGGCGAAGCTTTCTTT. This sequence joins TRBV16 and TRBJ1-1; 7 nucleotides align to TRBD1. CDR3 length equals 13 residues. The V and J ends lost 2 bases and 8 bases, in that order; junction bases with no gene match: 5. Germline lookup yields CDR1 KGHSY and CDR2 FQNENV.

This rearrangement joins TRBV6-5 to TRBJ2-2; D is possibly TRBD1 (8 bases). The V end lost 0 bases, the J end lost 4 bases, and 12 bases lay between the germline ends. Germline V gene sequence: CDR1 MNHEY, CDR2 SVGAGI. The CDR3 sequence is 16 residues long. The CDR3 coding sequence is TGTGCCAGCAGTTACTCGAACAGGGGGGGCACCGGGGAGCTGTTTTTT. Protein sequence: CASSYSNRGGTGELFF.

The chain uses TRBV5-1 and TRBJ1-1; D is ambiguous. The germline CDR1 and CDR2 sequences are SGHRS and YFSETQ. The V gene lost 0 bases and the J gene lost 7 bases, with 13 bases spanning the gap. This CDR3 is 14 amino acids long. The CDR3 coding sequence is TGCGCCAGCAGCTTGGTGGCAGCCGTGGGTGAAGCTTTCTTT. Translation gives CASSLVAAVGEAFF.

For the CDR3, the DNA is TGCAGCGTTGAGACCGGGACTAGCGGCTCTGAGCAGTTCTTC. This codes for CSVETGTSGSEQFF. The gene calls are TRBV29-1 and TRBJ2-1, with 11 bases lining up with TRBD2. Per germline, CDR1 SQVTM and CDR2 ANQGSEA. Germline trimming cut 3 bases from V and 9 bases from J; bases unmatched to any gene: 7. The CDR3 is made up of 14 amino acids.

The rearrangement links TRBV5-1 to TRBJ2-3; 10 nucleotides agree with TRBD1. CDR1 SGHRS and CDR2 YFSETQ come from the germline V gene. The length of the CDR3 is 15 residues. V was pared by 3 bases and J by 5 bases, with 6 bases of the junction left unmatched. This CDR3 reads CASSWGQGLGDTQYF. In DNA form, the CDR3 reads TGCGCCAGCAGCTGGGGACAGGGGCTGGGAGATACGCAGTATTTT.